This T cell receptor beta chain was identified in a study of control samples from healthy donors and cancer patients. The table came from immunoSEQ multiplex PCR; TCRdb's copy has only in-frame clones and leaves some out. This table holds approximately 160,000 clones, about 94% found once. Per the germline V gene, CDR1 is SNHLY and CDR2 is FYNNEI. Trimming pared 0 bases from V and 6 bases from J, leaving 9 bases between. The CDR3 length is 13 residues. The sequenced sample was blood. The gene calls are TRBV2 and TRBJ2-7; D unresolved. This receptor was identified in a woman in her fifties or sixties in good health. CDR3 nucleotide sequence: TGTGCCAGCAGTGAAGCCCCGAGAAGCGAGCAGTACTTC. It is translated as CASSEAPRSEQYF.